This T cell receptor (beta chain) was profiled in a study of cytomegalovirus exposure and HLA in healthy donors. Sequencing was performed with immunoSEQ multiplex PCR; in TCRdb, only in-frame clones are kept and a portion is missing. The sample carries some 150,000 clones, around 90% recorded once. The sample taken for sequencing was PBMCs. This receptor was identified in a man aged 18 to 29 in good health and CMV-seronegative.

The CDR3 is CASSFGVREVHTDTQYF. CDR3 nucleotide sequence: TGTGCCAGCAGCTTTGGGGTCAGGGAGGTACACACAGATACGCAGTATTTT. V and J are TRBV7-9 and TRBJ2-3, with D possibly matching TRBD2 (6 bases). Deletions cut 3 bases from V and 2 bases from J, with 18 bases between. CDR1 and CDR2 (germline): SEHNR, FQNEAQ (reference sequence). The CDR3 consists of 17 residues.